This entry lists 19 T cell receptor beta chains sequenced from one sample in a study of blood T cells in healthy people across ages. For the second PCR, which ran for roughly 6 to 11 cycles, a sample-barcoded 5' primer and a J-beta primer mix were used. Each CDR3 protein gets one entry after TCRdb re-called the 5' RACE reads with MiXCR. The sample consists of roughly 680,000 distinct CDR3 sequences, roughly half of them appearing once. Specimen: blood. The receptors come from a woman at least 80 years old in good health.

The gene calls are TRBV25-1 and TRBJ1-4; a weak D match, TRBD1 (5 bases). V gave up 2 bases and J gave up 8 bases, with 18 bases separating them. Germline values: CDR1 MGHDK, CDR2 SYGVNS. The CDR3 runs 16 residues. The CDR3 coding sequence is TGTGCCAGCAGTGAAATGGGGGACCGTCTGGGGGAAAAACTGTTTTTT. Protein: CASSEMGDRLGEKLFF.

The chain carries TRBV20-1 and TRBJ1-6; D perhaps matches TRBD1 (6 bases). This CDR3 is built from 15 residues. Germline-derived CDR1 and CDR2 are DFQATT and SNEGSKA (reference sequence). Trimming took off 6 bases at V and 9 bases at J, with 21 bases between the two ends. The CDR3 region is CSATRQSRGGSPLHF. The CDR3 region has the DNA TGCAGTGCAACACGACAGTCTAGAGGGGGTTCACCCCTCCACTTT.

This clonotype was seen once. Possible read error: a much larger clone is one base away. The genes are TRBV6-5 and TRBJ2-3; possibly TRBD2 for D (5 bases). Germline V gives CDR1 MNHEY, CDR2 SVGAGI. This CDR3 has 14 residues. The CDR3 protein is CTSSARAERVTQYF. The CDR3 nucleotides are TGTACCAGCAGCGCGAGGGCGGAGAGAGTTACGCAGTATTTT.

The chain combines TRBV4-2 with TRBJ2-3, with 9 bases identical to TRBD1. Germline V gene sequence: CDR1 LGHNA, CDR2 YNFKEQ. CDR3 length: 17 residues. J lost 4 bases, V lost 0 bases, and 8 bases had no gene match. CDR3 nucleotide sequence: TGTGCCAGCAGCCAAGAAGGGGGGGGACAGGGTGCAGATACGCAGTATTTT. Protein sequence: CASSQEGGGQGADTQYF.

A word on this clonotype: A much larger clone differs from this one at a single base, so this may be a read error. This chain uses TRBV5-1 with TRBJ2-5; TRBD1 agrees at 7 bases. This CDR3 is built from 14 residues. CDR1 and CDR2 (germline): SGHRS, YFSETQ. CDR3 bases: TGCGTCAGCAGCTTACAGGGGTACCAAGAGACCCAGTACTTC. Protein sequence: CVSSLQGYQETQYF.

The CDR3 reads CASSRTSEIPTDTQYF. The CDR3 bases are TGCGCCAGCAGCCGAACCTCCGAAATTCCCACAGATACGCAGTATTTT. The J gene is TRBJ2-3, the V gene TRBV4-3; D gene uncertain. Trimming took off 4 bases at V and 2 bases at J, with 16 bases between the two ends. This CDR3 is built from 16 residues. Per germline, CDR1 LGHNA and CDR2 YSLEER.

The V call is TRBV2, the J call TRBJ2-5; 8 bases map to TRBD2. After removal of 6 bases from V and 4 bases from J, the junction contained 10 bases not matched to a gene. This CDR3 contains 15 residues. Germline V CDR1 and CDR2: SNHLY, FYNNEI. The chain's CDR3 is CASRRAGGPSETQYF. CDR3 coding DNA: TGTGCCAGCAGGCGGGCGGGGGGTCCCTCAGAGACCCAGTACTTC.

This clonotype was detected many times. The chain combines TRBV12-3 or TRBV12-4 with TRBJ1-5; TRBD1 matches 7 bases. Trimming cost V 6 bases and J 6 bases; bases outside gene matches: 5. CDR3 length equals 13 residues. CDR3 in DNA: TGTGCCAGCAGCACGACAGGGTTTCAGCCCCAGCATTTT. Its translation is CASSTTGFQPQHF.

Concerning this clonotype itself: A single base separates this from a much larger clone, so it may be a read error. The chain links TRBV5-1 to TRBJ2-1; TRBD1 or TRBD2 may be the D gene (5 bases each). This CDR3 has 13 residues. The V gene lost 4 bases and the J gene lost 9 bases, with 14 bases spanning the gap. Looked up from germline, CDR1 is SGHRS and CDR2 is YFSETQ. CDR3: CASSLQGDTEQFF. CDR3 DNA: TGCGCCAGCAGCCTGCAGGGAGACACTGAGCAGTTCTTC.

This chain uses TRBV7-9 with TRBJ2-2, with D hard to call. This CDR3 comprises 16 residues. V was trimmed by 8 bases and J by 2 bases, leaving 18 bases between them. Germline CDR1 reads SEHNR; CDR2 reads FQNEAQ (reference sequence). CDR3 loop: CASRAGYRFNTGELFF. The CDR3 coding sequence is TGTGCCAGCCGTGCCGGATACCGATTCAACACCGGGGAGCTGTTTTTT.

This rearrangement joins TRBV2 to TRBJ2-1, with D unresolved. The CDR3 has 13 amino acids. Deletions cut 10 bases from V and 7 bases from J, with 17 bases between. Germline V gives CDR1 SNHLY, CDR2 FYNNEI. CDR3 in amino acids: CAIIASRSNEQFF. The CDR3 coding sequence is TGTGCCATCATCGCGAGCCGGAGTAATGAGCAGTTCTTC.

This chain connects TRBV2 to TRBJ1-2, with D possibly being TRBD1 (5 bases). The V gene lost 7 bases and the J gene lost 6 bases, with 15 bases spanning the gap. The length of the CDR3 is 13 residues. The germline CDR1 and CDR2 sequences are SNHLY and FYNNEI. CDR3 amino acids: CASTLEGHDGYTF. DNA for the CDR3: TGTGCCAGCACCCTGGAGGGGCATGATGGCTACACCTTC.

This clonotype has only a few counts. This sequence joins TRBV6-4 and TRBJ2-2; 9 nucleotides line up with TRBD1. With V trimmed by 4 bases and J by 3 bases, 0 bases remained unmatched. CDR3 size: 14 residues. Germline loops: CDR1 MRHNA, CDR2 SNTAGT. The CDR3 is CASSGTGDTGELFF. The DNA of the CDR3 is TGTGCCAGCAGTGGGACAGGGGACACCGGGGAGCTGTTTTTT.

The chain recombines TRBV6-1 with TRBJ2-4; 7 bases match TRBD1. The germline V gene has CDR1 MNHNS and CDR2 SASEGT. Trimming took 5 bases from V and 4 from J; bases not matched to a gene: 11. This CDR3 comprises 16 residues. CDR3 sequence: CASSPPLGQLKNIQYF. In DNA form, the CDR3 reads TGTGCCAGCAGTCCTCCTCTGGGACAGTTGAAAAACATTCAGTACTTC.

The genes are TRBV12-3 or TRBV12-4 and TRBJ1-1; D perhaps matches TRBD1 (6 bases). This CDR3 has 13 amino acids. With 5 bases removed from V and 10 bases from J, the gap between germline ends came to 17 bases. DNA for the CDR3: TGTGCCAGCAGTGTCAACACAGGGCGCCCAGCTTTCTTT. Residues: CASSVNTGRPAFF.

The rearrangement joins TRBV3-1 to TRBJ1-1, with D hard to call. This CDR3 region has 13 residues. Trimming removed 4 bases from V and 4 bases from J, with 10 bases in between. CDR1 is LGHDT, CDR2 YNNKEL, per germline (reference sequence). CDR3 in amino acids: CASSPPKATEAFF. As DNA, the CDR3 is TGTGCCAGCAGCCCGCCTAAAGCCACTGAAGCTTTCTTT.

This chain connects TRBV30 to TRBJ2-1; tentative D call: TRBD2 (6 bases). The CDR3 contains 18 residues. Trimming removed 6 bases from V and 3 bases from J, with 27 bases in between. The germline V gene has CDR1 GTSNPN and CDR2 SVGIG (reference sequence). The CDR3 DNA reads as TGTGCCTGTAGATCGGGGACTGCTCATCGCTACTACTACAATGAGCAGTTCTTC. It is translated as CACRSGTAHRYYYNEQFF.

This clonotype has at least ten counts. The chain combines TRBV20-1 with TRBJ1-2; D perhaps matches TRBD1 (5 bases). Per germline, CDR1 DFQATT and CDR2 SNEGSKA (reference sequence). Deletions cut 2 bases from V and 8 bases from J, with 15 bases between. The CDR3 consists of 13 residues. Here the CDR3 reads CSARPTYGGGYTF. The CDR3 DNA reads TGCAGTGCTAGACCCACTTATGGGGGAGGCTACACCTTC.

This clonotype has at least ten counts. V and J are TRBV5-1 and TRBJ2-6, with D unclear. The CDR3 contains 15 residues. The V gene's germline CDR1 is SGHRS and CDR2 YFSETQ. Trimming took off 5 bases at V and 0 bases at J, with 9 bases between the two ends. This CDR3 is CASSLPSSGANVLTF. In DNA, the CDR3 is TGCGCCAGCAGTCTTCCAAGCTCTGGGGCCAACGTCCTGACTTTC.